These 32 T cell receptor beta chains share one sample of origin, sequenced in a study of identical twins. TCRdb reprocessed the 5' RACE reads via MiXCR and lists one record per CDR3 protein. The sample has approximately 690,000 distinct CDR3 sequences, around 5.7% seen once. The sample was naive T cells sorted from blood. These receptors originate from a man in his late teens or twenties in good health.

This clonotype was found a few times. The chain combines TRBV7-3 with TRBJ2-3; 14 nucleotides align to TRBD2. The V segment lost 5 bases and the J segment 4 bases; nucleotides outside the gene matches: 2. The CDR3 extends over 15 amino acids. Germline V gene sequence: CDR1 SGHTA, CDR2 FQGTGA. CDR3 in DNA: TGTGCCAGCAGCACGACTAGCGGGAGGGCAGATACGCAGTATTTT. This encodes CASSTTSGRADTQYF. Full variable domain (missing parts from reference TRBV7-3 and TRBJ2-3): GAGVSQTPSNKVTEKGKYVELRCDPISGHTALYWYRQSLGQGPEFLIYFQGTGAADDSGLPNDRFFAVRPEGSVSTLKIQRTERGDSAVYLCASSTTSGRADTQYFGPGTRLTVL.

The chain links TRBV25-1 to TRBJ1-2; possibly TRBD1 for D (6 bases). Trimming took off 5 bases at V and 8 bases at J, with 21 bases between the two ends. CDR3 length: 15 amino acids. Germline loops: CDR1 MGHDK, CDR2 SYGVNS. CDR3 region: CASSLNGLSGVGYTF. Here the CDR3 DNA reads TGTGCCAGCAGTTTGAATGGGCTCTCAGGGGTGGGCTACACCTTC.

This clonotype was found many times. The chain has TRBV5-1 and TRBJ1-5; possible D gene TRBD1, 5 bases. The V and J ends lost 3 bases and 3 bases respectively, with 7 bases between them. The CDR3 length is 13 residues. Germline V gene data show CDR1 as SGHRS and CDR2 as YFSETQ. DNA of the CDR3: TGCGCCAGCAGCTCCGGGACCAATCAGCCCCAGCATTTT. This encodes CASSSGTNQPQHF.

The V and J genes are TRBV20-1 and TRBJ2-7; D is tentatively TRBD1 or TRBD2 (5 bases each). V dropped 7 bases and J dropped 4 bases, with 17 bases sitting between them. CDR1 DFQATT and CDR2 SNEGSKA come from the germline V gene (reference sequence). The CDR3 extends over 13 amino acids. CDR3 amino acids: CSVLTGTSYEQYF. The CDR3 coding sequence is TGCAGTGTCCTCACGGGGACGTCTTACGAGCAGTACTTC.

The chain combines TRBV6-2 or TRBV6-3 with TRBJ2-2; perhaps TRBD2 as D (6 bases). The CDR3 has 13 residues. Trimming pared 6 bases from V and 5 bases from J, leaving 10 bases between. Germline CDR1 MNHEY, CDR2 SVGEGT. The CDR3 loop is CASRWGGTGELFF. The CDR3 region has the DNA TGTGCCAGCAGATGGGGAGGAACCGGGGAGCTGTTTTTT.

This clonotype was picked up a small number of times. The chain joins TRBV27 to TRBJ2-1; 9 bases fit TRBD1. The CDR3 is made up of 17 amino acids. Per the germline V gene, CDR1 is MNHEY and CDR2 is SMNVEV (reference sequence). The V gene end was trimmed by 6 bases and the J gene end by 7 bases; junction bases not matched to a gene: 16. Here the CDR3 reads CASRTSLGQGPRNEQFF. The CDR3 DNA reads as TGTGCCAGCAGAACGTCCCTGGGACAGGGACCAAGAAATGAGCAGTTCTTC.

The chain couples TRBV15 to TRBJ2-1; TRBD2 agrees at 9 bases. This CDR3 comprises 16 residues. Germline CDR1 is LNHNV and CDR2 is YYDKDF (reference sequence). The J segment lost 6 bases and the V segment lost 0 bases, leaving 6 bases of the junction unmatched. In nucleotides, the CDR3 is TGTGCCACCAGCAGAGAGGGCGGGAGGGCCGGCAATGAGCAGTTCTTC. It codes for CATSREGGRAGNEQFF. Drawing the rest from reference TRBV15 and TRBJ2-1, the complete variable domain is DAMVIQNPRYQVTQFGKPVTLSCSQTLNHNVMYWYQQKSSQAPKLLFHYYDKDFNNEADTPDNFQSRRPNTSFCFLDIRSPGLGDTAMYLCATSREGGRAGNEQFFGPGTRLTVL.

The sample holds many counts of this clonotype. For the CDR3, the DNA is TGTGCCAGCACCCAAGAACTAGCGGGAGTGGAGACCCAGTACTTC. As protein: CASTQELAGVETQYF. J is TRBJ2-5 and V is TRBV6-2 or TRBV6-3, with 11 bases identical to TRBD2. Germline V gene sequence: CDR1 MNHEY, CDR2 SVGEGT. With V trimmed by 7 bases and J by 5 bases, 9 bases remained unmatched. This CDR3 region has 15 residues.

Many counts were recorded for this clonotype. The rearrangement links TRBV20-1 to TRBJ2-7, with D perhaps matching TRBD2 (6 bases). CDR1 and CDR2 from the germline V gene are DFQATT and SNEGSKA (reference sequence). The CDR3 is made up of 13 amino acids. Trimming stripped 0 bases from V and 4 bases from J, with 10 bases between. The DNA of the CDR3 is TGCAGTGCTAGAGATGAGGGGACTTACGAGCAGTACGTC. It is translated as CSARDEGTYEQYV.

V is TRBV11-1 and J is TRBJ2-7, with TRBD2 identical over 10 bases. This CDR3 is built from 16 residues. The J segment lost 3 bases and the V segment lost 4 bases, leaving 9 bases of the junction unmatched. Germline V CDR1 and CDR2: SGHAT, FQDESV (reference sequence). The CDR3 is CASSSAGTSVLYEQYV. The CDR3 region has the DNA TGTGCCAGCAGCTCAGCCGGGACTAGCGTCCTCTACGAGCAGTACGTC.

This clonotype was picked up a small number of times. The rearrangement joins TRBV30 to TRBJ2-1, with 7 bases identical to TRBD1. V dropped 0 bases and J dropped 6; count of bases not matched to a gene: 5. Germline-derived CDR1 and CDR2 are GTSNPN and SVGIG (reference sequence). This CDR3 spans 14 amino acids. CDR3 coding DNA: TGTGCCTGGAGTGTTTCGGGGACAGCCAATGAGCAGTTCTTC. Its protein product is CAWSVSGTANEQFF.

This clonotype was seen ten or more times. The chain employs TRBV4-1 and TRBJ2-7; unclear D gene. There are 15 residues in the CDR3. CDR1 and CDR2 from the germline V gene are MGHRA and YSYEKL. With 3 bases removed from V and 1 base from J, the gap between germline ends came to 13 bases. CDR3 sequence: CASSQDTVGSYEQYV. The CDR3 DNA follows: TGCGCCAGCAGCCAGGATACGGTGGGGTCCTACGAGCAGTACGTC.

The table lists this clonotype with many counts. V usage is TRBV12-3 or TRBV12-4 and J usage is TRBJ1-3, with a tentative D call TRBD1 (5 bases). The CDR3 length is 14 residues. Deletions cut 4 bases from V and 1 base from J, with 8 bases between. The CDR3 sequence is CASSSQGSGNTIYF. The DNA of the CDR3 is TGTGCCAGCAGTTCCCAGGGTTCTGGAAACACCATATATTTT.

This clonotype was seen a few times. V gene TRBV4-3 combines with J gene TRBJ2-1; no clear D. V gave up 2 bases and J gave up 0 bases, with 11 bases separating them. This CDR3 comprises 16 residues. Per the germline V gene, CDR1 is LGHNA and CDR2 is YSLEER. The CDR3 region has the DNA TGCGCCAGCAGCCAACTAATACGGACCTCCTACAATGAGCAGTTCTTC. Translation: CASSQLIRTSYNEQFF.

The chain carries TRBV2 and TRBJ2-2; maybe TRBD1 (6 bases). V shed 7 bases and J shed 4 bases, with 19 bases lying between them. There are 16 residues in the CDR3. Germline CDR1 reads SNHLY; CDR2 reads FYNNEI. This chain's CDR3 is CASNAQGSGSTGELFF. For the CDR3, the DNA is TGTGCCAGCAATGCCCAGGGGTCCGGTAGCACCGGGGAGCTGTTTTTT.

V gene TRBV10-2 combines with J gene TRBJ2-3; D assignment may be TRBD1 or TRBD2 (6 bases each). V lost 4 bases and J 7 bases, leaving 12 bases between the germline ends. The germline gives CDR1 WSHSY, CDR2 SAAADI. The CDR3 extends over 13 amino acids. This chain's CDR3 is CASSGGAGNTQYF. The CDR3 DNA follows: TGCGCCAGCAGTGGGGGGGCGGGAAATACGCAGTATTTT.

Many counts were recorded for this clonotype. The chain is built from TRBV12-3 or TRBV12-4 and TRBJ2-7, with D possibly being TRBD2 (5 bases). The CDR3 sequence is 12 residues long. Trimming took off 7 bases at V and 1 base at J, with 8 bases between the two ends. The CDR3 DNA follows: TGTGCCAGCATGAGGGAGTCCTACGAGCAGTACTTC. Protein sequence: CASMRESYEQYF.

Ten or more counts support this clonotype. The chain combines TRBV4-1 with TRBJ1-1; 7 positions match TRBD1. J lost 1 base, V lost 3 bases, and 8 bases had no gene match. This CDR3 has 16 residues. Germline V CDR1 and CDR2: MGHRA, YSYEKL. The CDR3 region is CASSHRETGPNTEAFF. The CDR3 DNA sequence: TGCGCCAGCAGCCATAGGGAGACAGGGCCGAACACTGAAGCTTTCTTT.

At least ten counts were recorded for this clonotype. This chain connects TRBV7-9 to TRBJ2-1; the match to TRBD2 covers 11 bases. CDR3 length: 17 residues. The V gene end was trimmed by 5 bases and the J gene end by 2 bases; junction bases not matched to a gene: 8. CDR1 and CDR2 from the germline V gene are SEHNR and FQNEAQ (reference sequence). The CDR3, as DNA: TGTGCCAGCAGCCCAATGACTAGCGGGAAAACCTACAATGAGCAGTTCTTC. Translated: CASSPMTSGKTYNEQFF. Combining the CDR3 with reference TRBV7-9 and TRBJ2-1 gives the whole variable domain DTGVSQNPRHKITKRGQNVTFRCDPISEHNRLYWYRQTLGQGPEFLTYFQNEAQLEKSRLLSDRFSAERPKGSFSTLEIQRTEQGDSAMYLCASSPMTSGKTYNEQFFGPGTRLTVL.

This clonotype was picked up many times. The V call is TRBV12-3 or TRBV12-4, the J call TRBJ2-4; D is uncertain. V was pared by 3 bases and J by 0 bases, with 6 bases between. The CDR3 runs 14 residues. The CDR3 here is CASSLTRAKNIQYF. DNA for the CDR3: TGTGCCAGCAGTTTGACGAGAGCCAAAAACATTCAGTACTTC.

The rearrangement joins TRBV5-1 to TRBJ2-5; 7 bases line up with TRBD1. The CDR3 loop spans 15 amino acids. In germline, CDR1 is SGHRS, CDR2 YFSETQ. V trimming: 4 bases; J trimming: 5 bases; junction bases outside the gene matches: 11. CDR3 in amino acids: CASSPYPGQRETQYF. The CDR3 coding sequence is TGCGCCAGCAGCCCTTACCCGGGACAGAGGGAGACCCAGTACTTC.

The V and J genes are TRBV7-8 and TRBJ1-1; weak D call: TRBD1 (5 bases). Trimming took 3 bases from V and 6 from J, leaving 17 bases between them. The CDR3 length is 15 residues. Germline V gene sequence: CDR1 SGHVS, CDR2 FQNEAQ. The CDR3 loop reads CASSLGSGLGPEAFF. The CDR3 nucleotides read TGTGCCAGCAGCTTGGGGTCAGGGTTAGGGCCTGAAGCTTTCTTT.

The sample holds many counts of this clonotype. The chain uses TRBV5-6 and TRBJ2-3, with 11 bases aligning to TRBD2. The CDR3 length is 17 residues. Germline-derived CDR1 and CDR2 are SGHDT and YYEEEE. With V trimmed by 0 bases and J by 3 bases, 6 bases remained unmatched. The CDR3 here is CASSLAVWTSGTDTQYF. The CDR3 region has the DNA TGTGCCAGCAGCTTGGCGGTTTGGACTAGCGGGACAGATACGCAGTATTTT.

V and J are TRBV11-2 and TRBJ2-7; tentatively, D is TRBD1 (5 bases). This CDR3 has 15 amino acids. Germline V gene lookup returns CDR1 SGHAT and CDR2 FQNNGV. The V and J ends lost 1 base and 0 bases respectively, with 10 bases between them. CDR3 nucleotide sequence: TGTGCCAGCAGCTTAGTCACCCAGGGCTCCTACGAGCAGTACGTC. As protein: CASSLVTQGSYEQYV.

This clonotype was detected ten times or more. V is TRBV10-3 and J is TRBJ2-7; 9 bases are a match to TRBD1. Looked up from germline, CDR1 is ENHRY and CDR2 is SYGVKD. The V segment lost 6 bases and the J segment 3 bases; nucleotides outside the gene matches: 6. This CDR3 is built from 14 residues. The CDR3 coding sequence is TGTGCCATCAGGACCGGGACAGGGAACTACGAGCAGTACTTC. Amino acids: CAIRTGTGNYEQYF.

The DNA of the CDR3 is TGCAGTGCCACAAGTACAGGGGGAGGGTATGGCTACACCTTC. This sequence encodes CSATSTGGGYGYTF. The chain combines TRBV20-1 with TRBJ1-2; TRBD1 matches at 8 bases. The germline V gene has CDR1 DFQATT and CDR2 SNEGSKA (reference sequence). With V trimmed by 6 bases and J by 5 bases, 11 bases remained unmatched. This CDR3 has 14 residues.

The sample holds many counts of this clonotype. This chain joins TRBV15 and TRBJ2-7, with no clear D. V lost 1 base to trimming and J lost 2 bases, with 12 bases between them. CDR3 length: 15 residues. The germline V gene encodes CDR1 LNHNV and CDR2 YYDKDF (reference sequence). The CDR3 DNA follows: TGTGCCACCAGCAGAGTTGCAATGATTCCCTACGAGCAGTACGTC. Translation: CATSRVAMIPYEQYV.

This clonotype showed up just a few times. CDR3 protein: CASSLAGGKTGELFF. As DNA, the CDR3 is TGTGCCAGCAGCTTAGCGGGAGGGAAAACCGGGGAGCTGTTTTTT. This rearrangement joins TRBV7-2 to TRBJ2-2; TRBD2 aligns across 7 bases. The CDR3 loop spans 15 amino acids. The J segment lost 5 bases and the V segment lost 0 bases, leaving 3 bases of the junction unmatched. Looked up from germline, CDR1 is SGHTA and CDR2 is FQGNSA.

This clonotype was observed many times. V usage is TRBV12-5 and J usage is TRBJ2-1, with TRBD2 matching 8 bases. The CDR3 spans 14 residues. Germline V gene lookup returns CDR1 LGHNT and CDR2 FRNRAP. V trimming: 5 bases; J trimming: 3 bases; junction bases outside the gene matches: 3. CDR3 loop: CASGRAGDYNEQFF. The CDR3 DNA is TGTGCTAGTGGTCGAGCGGGGGACTACAATGAGCAGTTCTTC.

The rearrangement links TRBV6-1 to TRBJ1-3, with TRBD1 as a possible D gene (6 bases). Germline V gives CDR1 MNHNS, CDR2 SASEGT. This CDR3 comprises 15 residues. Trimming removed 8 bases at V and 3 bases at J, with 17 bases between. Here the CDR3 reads CASAYRGLLGNTIYF. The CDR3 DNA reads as TGTGCCAGCGCTTATCGGGGGCTCCTTGGAAACACCATATATTTT.

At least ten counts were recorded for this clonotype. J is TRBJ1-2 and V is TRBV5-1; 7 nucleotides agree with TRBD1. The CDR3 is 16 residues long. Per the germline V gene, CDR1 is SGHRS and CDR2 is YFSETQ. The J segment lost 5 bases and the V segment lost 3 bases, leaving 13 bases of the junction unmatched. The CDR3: CASSSPGATGLYGYTF. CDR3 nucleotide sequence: TGCGCCAGCAGCTCCCCAGGCGCGACAGGGTTGTATGGCTACACCTTC.

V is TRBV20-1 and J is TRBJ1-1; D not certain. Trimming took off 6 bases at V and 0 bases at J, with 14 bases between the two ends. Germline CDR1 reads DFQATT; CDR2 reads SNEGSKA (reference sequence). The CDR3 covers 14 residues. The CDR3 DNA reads TGCAGTGCCCATTCGGGATCTATGAACACTGAAGCTTTCTTT. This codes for CSAHSGSMNTEAFF.